Each of the 15 T cell receptor beta chains below was sequenced from the same sample in a study of human T cells and chemical hapten exposure. This sample's time point: patch test 2, 6 weeks after DPC sensitization. The treatment denotes: therapeutic diphenylcyclopropenone sensitization with weekly scalp DPC. TCRdb re-called the RACE reads through MiXCR, storing one row per CDR3 protein. The table lists about 41,000 distinct CDR3 sequences, 3% to 3.5% of them singletons. The sample here was whole blood, taken in connection with sensitization to the hapten diphenylcyclopropenone (DPC). These receptors were collected from a man between 40 and 49 years old with alopecia areata. Some clones in this sample may be carry-over from other donors' samples.

There are many counts of this clonotype. The rearrangement links TRBV28 to TRBJ2-7; 7 bases agree with TRBD1. This CDR3 spans 15 amino acids. CDR1 is MDHEN, CDR2 SYDVKM, per germline. V shed 2 bases and J 6 bases; nucleotides not matched to a gene: 10. This CDR3 reads CASSLLPQGVSEQYF. CDR3 in DNA: TGTGCCAGCAGTTTACTCCCCCAGGGGGTAAGCGAGCAGTACTTC.

This clonotype was seen at least ten times. The chain is built from TRBV28 and TRBJ2-5, with 10 bases matching TRBD2. This CDR3 spans 15 amino acids. Trimming at V came to 4 bases and at J to 1 base, leaving 3 bases not matched to a gene. CDR1 is MDHEN and CDR2 is SYDVKM in the germline V gene. The CDR3 DNA sequence: TGTGCCAGCAGTTCCACTAGCGGGATCCAAGAGACCCAGTACTTC. It encodes CASSSTSGIQETQYF.

This clonotype appeared a few times. The rearrangement joins TRBV15 to TRBJ2-1; D unresolved. CDR1 LNHNV and CDR2 YYDKDF come from the germline V gene (reference sequence). CDR3 length: 12 amino acids. Deletions cut 0 bases from V and 8 bases from J, with 5 bases between. CDR3 DNA: TGTGCCACCAGCAGAGATCGATATGAGCAGTTCTTC. This encodes CATSRDRYEQFF. Full variable domain (missing parts from reference TRBV15 and TRBJ2-1): DAMVIQNPRYQVTQFGKPVTLSCSQTLNHNVMYWYQQKSSQAPKLLFHYYDKDFNNEADTPDNFQSRRPNTSFCFLDIRSPGLGDTAMYLCATSRDRYEQFFGPGTRLTVL.

The chain links TRBV27 to TRBJ2-7, with TRBD1 as a possible D gene (5 bases). There are 14 residues in the CDR3. Germline CDR1 reads MNHEY; CDR2 reads SMNVEV (reference sequence). Between the trimmed V and J ends, which lost 3 bases and 0 bases, there was a span of 9 bases. Here the CDR3 reads CASSFQGYSYEQYF. In DNA, the CDR3 is TGTGCCAGCAGTTTTCAGGGATACTCCTACGAGCAGTACTTC.

This clonotype was counted at least ten times. The chain combines TRBV7-9 with TRBJ2-5; tentatively, D is TRBD2 (6 bases). The CDR3 spans 11 residues. Trimming shortened V by 11 bases and J by 3 bases, and 10 bases separated the two germline ends. Per germline, CDR1 SEHNR and CDR2 FQNEAQ (reference sequence). DNA of the CDR3: TGTGCCGCCGGCGGGGAAGAGACCCAGTACTTC. Protein product: CAAGGEETQYF. The full variable domain, rest sourced from reference TRBV7-9 and TRBJ2-5, is DTGVSQNPRHKITKRGQNVTFRCDPISEHNRLYWYRQTLGQGPEFLTYFQNEAQLEKSRLLSDRFSAERPKGSFSTLEIQRTEQGDSAMYLCAAGGEETQYFGPGTRLLVL.

This clonotype appeared many times. The chain uses TRBV3-1 and TRBJ2-7; 7 nucleotides agree with TRBD1. The CDR3 covers 14 residues. CDR1 and CDR2 from the germline V gene are LGHDT and YNNKEL (reference sequence). Germline trimming cut 4 bases from V and 4 bases from J; bases unmatched to any gene: 7. CDR3 bases: TGTGCCAGCAGCCCCTACAGGGGCCAGTACGAGCAGTACTTC. Translating gives CASSPYRGQYEQYF.

In its sample, this clonotype was seen a few times. The chain joins TRBV7-2 to TRBJ2-3; 7 positions match TRBD1. Germline CDR1 reads SGHTA; CDR2 reads FQGNSA. The V segment lost 1 base and the J segment 2 bases; nucleotides outside the gene matches: 6. The CDR3 is 16 residues long. This CDR3 is CASSLDWGTDTDTQYF. CDR3 nucleotides: TGTGCCAGCAGCTTAGACTGGGGGACAGACACAGATACGCAGTATTTT. Variable domain in full (rest from reference TRBV7-2 and TRBJ2-3): GAGVSQSPSNKVTEKGKDVELRCDPISGHTALYWYRQSLGQGLEFLIYFQGNSAPDKSGLPSDRFSAERTGGSVSTLTIQRTQQEDSAVYLCASSLDWGTDTDTQYFGPGTRLTVL.

This clonotype was picked up many times. This chain connects TRBV14 to TRBJ1-5, with D uncertain. The CDR3 runs to 10 residues. The germline V and J ends were trimmed by 4 bases and 6 bases, with 1 base remaining between them. Germline CDR1 SGHDN, CDR2 FVKESK. In nucleotides, the CDR3 is TGTGCCAGCAGCCGTCAGCCCCAGCATTTT. Residues: CASSRQPQHF.

This clonotype was seen repeatedly, ten times or more. The chain uses TRBV28 and TRBJ2-3; no clear D gene. V was trimmed by 2 bases and J by 6 bases, leaving 9 bases between them. The CDR3 loop spans 13 amino acids. Germline values: CDR1 MDHEN, CDR2 SYDVKM. The CDR3 DNA follows: TGTGCCAGCAGTTTAACTCTTGCGGATACGCAGTATTTT. Amino acids: CASSLTLADTQYF.

This clonotype has a count of ten or more. V usage is TRBV12-3 or TRBV12-4 and J usage is TRBJ2-7; TRBD2 agrees at 8 bases. This CDR3 comprises 16 residues. Trimming cost V 4 bases and J 5 bases; bases outside gene matches: 13. The CDR3 reads CASSSLMGRLAHEQYF. The DNA for the CDR3 is TGTGCCAGCAGTTCTCTCATGGGGCGACTAGCGCACGAGCAGTACTTC.

This clonotype turned up a few times. Possible read error: a much larger clone is one base away. The V call is TRBV20-1, the J call TRBJ2-1, with 8 nucleotides matching TRBD2. The trim removed 3 bases at V and 10 bases at J, leaving 11 bases unmatched. CDR1 and CDR2 from the germline V gene are DFQATT and SNEGSKA (reference sequence). The CDR3 covers 14 residues. For the CDR3, the DNA is TGCAGTGCTAGCGTTGGCGGGAGGACCAACGAGCAGTTCTTC. It translates to CSASVGGRTNEQFF.

This clonotype was found many times. V and J are TRBV3-1 and TRBJ2-7, with 12 bases lining up with TRBD2. CDR3 length equals 15 residues. V lost 4 bases to trimming and J lost 5 bases; unmatched junction nucleotides: 6. Germline CDR1 and CDR2: LGHDT and YNNKEL (reference sequence). CDR3: CASSPGLAGLNEQYF. CDR3 DNA sequence: TGTGCCAGCAGCCCCGGACTAGCGGGACTCAACGAGCAGTACTTC.

This clonotype was counted ten times or more. This chain uses TRBV10-3 with TRBJ2-3, with D perhaps TRBD1 (6 bases). Between the trimmed V and J ends, which lost 10 bases and 0 bases, there was a span of 14 bases. Germline CDR1 is ENHRY and CDR2 is SYGVKD. The CDR3 runs 14 residues. CDR3 amino acids: CATTGTTSTDTQYF. For the CDR3, the DNA is TGTGCCACGACCGGGACAACTAGCACAGATACGCAGTATTTT.

This clonotype has ten or more counts. The V and J genes are TRBV12-3 or TRBV12-4 and TRBJ2-3; 13 nucleotides agree with TRBD2. J was trimmed by 3 bases and V by 7 bases; bases with no gene match: 4. This CDR3 region has 15 residues. This CDR3 is CASTLTSGRTDTQYF. In DNA, the CDR3 is TGTGCCAGCACCCTGACTAGCGGGAGGACAGATACGCAGTATTTT.

This clonotype was recorded many times. This rearrangement joins TRBV7-6 to TRBJ2-7, with unresolved D. Between the trimmed V and J ends, which lost 3 bases and 2 bases, there was a span of 8 bases. The CDR3 has 13 amino acids. The germline gives CDR1 SGHVS, CDR2 FNYEAQ. DNA for the CDR3: TGTGCCAGCAGCTTGGGTGCTCCCTACGAGCAGTACTTC. It is translated as CASSLGAPYEQYF.